The table lists the clone carrying this TCR beta chain with a few counts. The antigen is unknown. The CDR3 extends over 15 amino acids. Trimming removed 1 base at V and 13 bases at J, with 17 bases between. Germline values: CDR1 SGHTA, CDR2 FQGNSA. This entry is derived from a study of T-cell memory formation after mild COVID-19. The overall study: Largely, TCR clusters stayed within a single donor. General study results and limits: A second wave expanding day 15 to 37 was CD4+-biased; contracting clones were balanced.

Amplification by 5'RACE using constant-segment primers produced TCR alpha and TCR beta cDNA libraries that carried sample barcodes and UMIs. TCRdb passed the 5' RACE reads through MiXCR, listing each CDR3 protein once. The sample consists of some 300,000 distinct CDR3 sequences, roughly a fifth of them appearing once. The material sequenced was PBMCs or a T cell subset sorted from them (not recorded which). The rearrangement joins TRBV7-2 to TRBJ1-6; no clear D. The source is a man aged 18 to 29 who had mild COVID-19 (a few samples of this study predate the infection). Cell type and time point are not known. The CDR3 region is CASSLGRTVVSPLHF. CDR3 in DNA: TGTGCCAGCAGCTTAGGTAGGACGGTAGTCTCTCCCCTCCACTTT.